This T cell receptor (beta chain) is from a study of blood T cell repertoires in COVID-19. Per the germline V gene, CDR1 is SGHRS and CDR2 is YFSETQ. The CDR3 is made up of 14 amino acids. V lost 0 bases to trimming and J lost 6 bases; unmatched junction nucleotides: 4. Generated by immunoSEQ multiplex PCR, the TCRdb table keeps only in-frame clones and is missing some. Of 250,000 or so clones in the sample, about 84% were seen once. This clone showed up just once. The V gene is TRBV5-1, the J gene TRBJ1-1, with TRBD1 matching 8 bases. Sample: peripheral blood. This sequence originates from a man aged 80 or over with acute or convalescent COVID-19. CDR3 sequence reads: CASSLGGQVAEAFF. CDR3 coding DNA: TGCGCCAGCAGCTTGGGGGGACAGGTGGCTGAAGCTTTCTTT.